This T cell receptor beta chain was captured in a study of identical twins. TCRdb independently ran MiXCR on the 5' RACE reads; one entry per CDR3 protein. The sample has 400,000 or so distinct CDR3 sequences; about 10% are singletons. The CDR3 is 13 amino acids. Germline assignment: CDR1 SGHDN and CDR2 FVKESK. Trimming pared 1 base from V and 5 bases from J, leaving 3 bases between. The specimen sequenced was naive T cells sorted from blood. The chain joins TRBV14 to TRBJ1-6; D unresolved. The TCR sequence derives from a woman between 45 and 65 years old in good health. The DNA of the CDR3 is TGTGCCAGCAGCCAAGTCCATAATTCACCCCTCCACTTT. Its protein product is CASSQVHNSPLHF.